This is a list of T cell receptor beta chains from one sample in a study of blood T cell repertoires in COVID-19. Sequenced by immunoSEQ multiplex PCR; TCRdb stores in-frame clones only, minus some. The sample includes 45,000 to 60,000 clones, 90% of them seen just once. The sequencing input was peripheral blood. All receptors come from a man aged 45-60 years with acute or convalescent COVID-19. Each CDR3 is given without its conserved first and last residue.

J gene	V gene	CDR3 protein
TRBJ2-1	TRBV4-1	ASSQEWGSSYNEQF
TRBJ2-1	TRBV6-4	ASRTPLAGFTNEQF
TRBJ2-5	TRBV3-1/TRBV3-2	ASSQLAGGQETQY
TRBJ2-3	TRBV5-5	ASSTGEGSGDTQY
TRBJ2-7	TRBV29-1	SAEGASWSAEQY
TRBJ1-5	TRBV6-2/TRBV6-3	ASSPGRGNSNQPQH
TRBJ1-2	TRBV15	ATSVGTGDNYGYT
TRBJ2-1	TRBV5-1	ASSSGTSNDEQF
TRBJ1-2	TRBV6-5	ASSWTSNYGYT
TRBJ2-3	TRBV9	ASSVVRLAPTDTQY
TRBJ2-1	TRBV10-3	AISAGGRASPYNEQF
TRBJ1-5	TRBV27	AAGGINQPQH
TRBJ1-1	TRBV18	ASKTGVPTEAF
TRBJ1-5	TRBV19	ASSANRDQPQH
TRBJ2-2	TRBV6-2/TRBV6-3	ASSYRDRLWTGELF
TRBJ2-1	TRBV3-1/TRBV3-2	ASSQGNLAEYNEQF
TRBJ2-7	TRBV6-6	ASSYSSSRSSYEQY